This T cell receptor (beta chain) was captured in a study of CXCR3-negative and CXCR3-positive naive CD8 T cells. Study-wide results and limits: TRB CDR3 properties indicated TCR strength, while surface CD5 was similar across naive subsets.

Of note for this clonotype: Its antigen is not identified.

The CDR3 totals 15 residues. Germline values: CDR1 SGHVS, CDR2 FNYEAQ. In preparing the TRB cDNA libraries, 5' RACE with UMI labels was used. TCRdb re-called the 5' RACE reads, yielding one record per CDR3 amino acid sequence without DNA. This sample's table reports roughly 50,000 distinct CDR3 sequences. The receptor was derived from a human donor in good health. Some clones in this sample may be carry-over from other donors' samples. The genes are TRBV7-6 and TRBJ1-1; there is no DNA to check the TCRdb D call of TRBD1. The sequencing input was memory CD8+ T cells from blood. The CDR3: CASSVNREMNTEAFF.